One and the same sample provided the 27 T cell receptor beta chains below, sequenced in a study of Ad26.COV2.S vaccination and SARS-CoV-2 variants. Clones were read by immunoSEQ multiplex PCR, and TCRdb kept only the in-frame ones, dropping some. The data contain 350,000 to 400,000 clones, 75% to 90% of them singletons. This sample's treatment: around 19 received Ad26.COV2.S at low or high dose, single or two shots; roughly 5 received placebo; per-sample allocation not given. The samples were gathered on day 63 after the first injection of vaccine or placebo. Source: peripheral blood, taken in a trial of Ad26.COV2.S vaccine versus placebo. The receptors here all came from a person between 18 and 65 years old who received the Ad26.COV2.S COVID-19 vaccine or a placebo.

The rearrangement joins TRBV5-1 to TRBJ1-1; the D is unclear. The germline V and J ends were trimmed by 1 base and 0 bases, with 7 bases remaining between them. Per the germline V gene, CDR1 is SGHRS and CDR2 is YFSETQ. This CDR3 spans 14 amino acids. The CDR3 nucleotides are TGCGCCAGCAGCTTGATCGGTATGAACACTGAAGCTTTCTTT. Protein product: CASSLIGMNTEAFF.

The J gene is TRBJ1-1, the V gene TRBV5-5; D not certain. Germline CDR1 is SGHKS and CDR2 is YYEKEE (reference sequence). CDR3 length equals 17 residues. The V end was cut by 0 bases, the J end by 0 bases, with 15 bases between. CDR3 protein: CASSLAVGVRVNTEAFF. CDR3 DNA sequence: TGTGCCAGCAGCTTGGCCGTTGGAGTTAGGGTGAACACTGAAGCTTTCTTT.

The chain employs TRBV10-2 and TRBJ2-3; 8 nucleotides match TRBD2. Germline loops: CDR1 WSHSY, CDR2 SAAADI. V trimming: 1 base; J trimming: 2 bases; junction bases outside the gene matches: 5. CDR3 length: 16 amino acids. The CDR3 DNA reads TGCGCCAGCAGTGAGTTTCGGGGGGGCGACACAGATACGCAGTATTTT. Amino acids: CASSEFRGGDTDTQYF.

This chain uses TRBV20-1 with TRBJ1-2; no definite D call. This CDR3 has 11 amino acids. Germline V gene data show CDR1 as DFQATT and CDR2 as SNEGSKA (reference sequence). V was cut by 3 bases and J by 8 bases, with 10 bases left in between. The CDR3 sequence: CSASLQAGYTF. CDR3 sequence (DNA): TGCAGTGCTAGTCTGCAGGCCGGCTACACCTTC.

This clone was counted once. The chain carries TRBV12-3 or TRBV12-4 and TRBJ1-1, with D uncertain. This CDR3 has 13 residues. The V gene lost 1 base and the J gene lost 3 bases, with 6 bases spanning the gap. CDR3 sequence: CASSLVSHTEAFF. CDR3 sequence (DNA): TGTGCCAGCAGTTTAGTCAGTCACACTGAAGCTTTCTTT.

The chain links TRBV11-2 to TRBJ1-1; D is unclear. Between the trimmed V and J ends, which lost 2 bases and 5 bases, there was a span of 9 bases. The CDR3 totals 13 residues. CDR1 is SGHAT and CDR2 is FQNNGV in the germline V gene. The CDR3 sequence is CASSLTSWTEAFF. CDR3 nucleotides: TGTGCCAGCAGCTTAACCAGTTGGACTGAAGCTTTCTTT.

The rearrangement joins TRBV25-1 to TRBJ1-6; the D gene is possibly TRBD1 (5 bases). CDR1 MGHDK and CDR2 SYGVNS come from the germline V gene. The length of the CDR3 is 15 residues. Trimming pared 2 bases from V and 3 bases from J, leaving 8 bases between. The CDR3: CASSETGGYNSPLHF. DNA for the CDR3: TGTGCCAGCAGTGAAACTGGGGGCTATAATTCACCCCTCCACTTT. The full variable domain, rest sourced from reference TRBV25-1 and TRBJ1-6, is EADIYQTPRYLVIGTGKKITLECSQTMGHDKMYWYQQDPGMELHLIHYSYGVNSTEKGDLSSESTVSRIRTEHFPLTLESARPSHTSQYLCASSETGGYNSPLHFGNGTRLTVT.

This clone occurred once. The chain combines TRBV9 with TRBJ2-1; 13 nucleotides line up with TRBD2. The ends lost 1 base at V and 10 bases at J; junction bases unmatched: 8. Germline lookup yields CDR1 SGDLS and CDR2 YYNGEE. The CDR3 is 16 residues long. The CDR3 DNA sequence: TGTGCCAGCAGCGTACCACTAACTAGCGGGGGGGACGAGCAGTTCTTC. Protein product: CASSVPLTSGGDEQFF.

This chain joins TRBV5-1 and TRBJ1-6; D not certain. Trimming stripped 2 bases from V and 8 bases from J, with 8 bases between. Germline V lookup: CDR1 SGHRS, CDR2 YFSETQ. The CDR3 totals 13 residues. CDR3 in DNA: TGCGCCAGCAGCTTTTTGACCGATTCACCCCTCCACTTT. Translation gives CASSFLTDSPLHF.

This chain joins TRBV20-1 and TRBJ2-5, with 11 bases that match TRBD2. The CDR3 has 16 residues. Germline CDR1 is DFQATT and CDR2 is SNEGSKA (reference sequence). V trimming: 3 bases; J trimming: 3 bases; junction bases outside the gene matches: 9. CDR3 coding DNA: TGCAGTGCTAGTATAGCGGGGGGGCCCTCGGAAGAGACCCAGTACTTC. Amino acids: CSASIAGGPSEETQYF.

In the case of this clone: Relative to the germline gene, one junction end is altered; a read error may explain this. This chain joins TRBV11-1 and TRBJ2-3; a possible D gene is TRBD2 (6 bases). This CDR3 is 14 amino acids long. The V gene's germline CDR1 is SGHAT and CDR2 FQDESV (reference sequence). CDR3 sequence reads: CASSSWTITHTQYF. CDR3 DNA sequence: TGTGCCAGCAGCTCTTGGACTATCACACATACGCAGTATTTT.

In its sample, this clone was seen a few times. The gene calls are TRBV7-9 and TRBJ2-5, with 10 bases lining up with TRBD1. The CDR3 length is 17 residues. V shed 5 bases, J shed 5 bases, and the junction held 14 bases outside the gene matches. CDR1 and CDR2 from the germline V gene are SEHNR and FQNEAQ (reference sequence). The CDR3 is CASSDSFRDRGFETQYF. CDR3 bases: TGTGCCAGCAGCGATTCGTTCCGGGACAGGGGTTTCGAGACCCAGTACTTC.

The rearrangement links TRBV6-5 to TRBJ1-5, with D uncertain. Trimming pared 6 bases from V and 11 bases from J, leaving 17 bases between. The CDR3 contains 13 residues. Germline assignment: CDR1 MNHEY and CDR2 SVGAGI. The CDR3 is CASSPGRNRAQHF. The CDR3 coding sequence is TGTGCCAGCAGCCCGGGCCGGAATCGAGCCCAGCATTTT.

The rearrangement uses TRBV5-4 and TRBJ2-2; D gene ambiguous. The CDR3 is 13 amino acids. The germline V gene encodes CDR1 SGHNT and CDR2 YYREEE (reference sequence). Trimming removed 0 bases from V and 6 bases from J, with 6 bases in between. The CDR3 DNA reads as TGTGCCAGCAGCTTGGGGCAGCCCGGGGAGCTGTTTTTT. The encoded protein is CASSLGQPGELFF.

The chain is built from TRBV5-1 and TRBJ2-1; TRBD1 matches 7 bases. J lost 0 bases, V lost 0 bases, and 0 bases had no gene match. CDR1 and CDR2 from the germline V gene are SGHRS and YFSETQ. The CDR3 is 15 amino acids. The CDR3 protein is CASSLGDSSYNEQFF. The CDR3 DNA reads as TGCGCCAGCAGCTTGGGGGACAGCTCCTACAATGAGCAGTTCTTC. Drawing the rest from reference TRBV5-1 and TRBJ2-1, the complete variable domain is KAGVTQTPRYLIKTRGQQVTLSCSPISGHRSVSWYQQTPGQGLQFLFEYFSETQRNKGNFPGRFSGRQFSNSRSEMNVSTLELGDSALYLCASSLGDSSYNEQFFGPGTRLTVL.

The rearrangement links TRBV2 to TRBJ1-6; D remains ambiguous. The germline V and J ends were trimmed by 0 bases and 6 bases, with 15 bases remaining between them. CDR3 length: 17 amino acids. Germline-derived CDR1 and CDR2 are SNHLY and FYNNEI. In nucleotides, the CDR3 is TGTGCCAGCAGTGAAGCGCATCCTGCAGGAGTTAATTCACCCCTCCACTTT. Its translation is CASSEAHPAGVNSPLHF.

The chain couples TRBV6-5 to TRBJ2-7; maybe TRBD2 (6 bases). V lost 10 bases, J lost 7 bases, and 23 bases lay in between. Germline values: CDR1 MNHEY, CDR2 SVGAGI. This CDR3 has 14 residues. The CDR3 reads CATQKDGGSMEQYF. The CDR3 DNA reads as TGTGCCACCCAGAAGGACGGGGGATCTATGGAGCAGTACTTC.

The gene calls are TRBV27 and TRBJ2-3; D might be TRBD1 (5 bases). With 1 base removed from V and 4 bases from J, the gap between germline ends came to 12 bases. CDR3 size: 15 residues. Germline CDR1 and CDR2: MNHEY and SMNVEV (reference sequence). In nucleotides, the CDR3 is TGTGCCAGCAGTTTATTCAGGGAAGAGTCAGATACGCAGTATTTT. Protein product: CASSLFREESDTQYF.

The chain recombines TRBV19 with TRBJ2-7; 8 bases agree with TRBD1. CDR1 is LNHDA, CDR2 SQIVND, per germline (reference sequence). The J segment lost 0 bases and the V segment lost 5 bases, leaving 6 bases of the junction unmatched. The CDR3 is 15 amino acids. As DNA, the CDR3 is TGTGCCAGTAGTGCGACAGGGGTAGGCTCCTACGAGCAGTACTTC. Residues: CASSATGVGSYEQYF.

The chain joins TRBV3-1 (or the pseudogene TRBV3-2) to TRBJ2-2, with D unclear. Trimming removed 0 bases from V and 7 bases from J, with 3 bases in between. The germline CDR1 and CDR2 sequences are LGHDT and YNNKEL (reference sequence). This CDR3 region has 12 residues. The CDR3 spells CASSQDGGELFF. DNA for the CDR3: TGTGCCAGCAGCCAAGACGGCGGGGAGCTGTTTTTT.

J is TRBJ2-7 and V is TRBV19; TRBD1 matches at 7 bases. The V gene's germline CDR1 is LNHDA and CDR2 SQIVND (reference sequence). Losses at the gene ends were 7 bases for V and 5 bases for J; bases not matched to a gene: 5. CDR3 length: 12 amino acids. CDR3 loop: CASTDRADEQYF. The DNA for the CDR3 is TGTGCCAGTACTGACAGGGCCGACGAGCAGTACTTC.

The chain combines TRBV10-2 with TRBJ1-5; TRBD1 matches at 8 bases. The V and J ends lost 4 bases and 1 base, in that order; junction bases with no gene match: 3. The germline V gene has CDR1 WSHSY and CDR2 SAAADI. The CDR3 totals 15 residues. The CDR3 is CASSGDRPSNQPQHF. The CDR3 DNA sequence: TGCGCCAGCAGTGGGGACAGGCCCAGCAATCAGCCCCAGCATTTT.

J is TRBJ1-1 and V is TRBV19, with TRBD1 as a possible D gene (6 bases). Trimming shortened V by 6 bases and J by 4 bases, and 12 bases separated the two germline ends. CDR1 and CDR2 (germline): LNHDA, SQIVND (reference sequence). The CDR3 covers 13 residues. The CDR3 loop is CASSLTGLTEAFF. Here the CDR3 DNA reads TGTGCCAGTAGCCTCACAGGGCTCACTGAAGCTTTCTTT. Together with reference TRBV19 and TRBJ1-1, the CDR3 gives the full variable domain: DGGITQSPKYLFRKEGQNVTLSCEQNLNHDAMYWYRQDPGQGLRLIYYSQIVNDFQKGDIAEGYSVSREKKESFPLTVTSAQKNPTAFYLCASSLTGLTEAFFGQGTRLTVV.

V gene TRBV9 combines with J gene TRBJ1-2; 8 bases fit TRBD1. CDR1 is SGDLS and CDR2 is YYNGEE in the germline V gene. This CDR3 has 15 residues. The ends lost 4 bases at V and 6 bases at J; junction bases unmatched: 11. The CDR3: CASSPPWTGLDGYTF. DNA of the CDR3: TGTGCCAGCAGCCCCCCTTGGACAGGGCTCGATGGCTACACCTTC.

This clone appeared once. The chain carries TRBV20-1 and TRBJ2-5; D gene ambiguous. The germline V gene has CDR1 DFQATT and CDR2 SNEGSKA (reference sequence). V was cut by 0 bases and J by 3 bases, with 2 bases left in between. This CDR3 comprises 11 residues. Here the CDR3 reads CSARDEETQYF. The CDR3 DNA reads as TGCAGTGCTAGAGATGAAGAGACCCAGTACTTC.

The gene calls are TRBV23-1 and TRBJ2-1; D unclear. TRBV23-1 carries the ORF label, with uncertain function. V lost 4 bases, J lost 5 bases, and 3 bases lay in between. CDR3 length equals 11 residues. The CDR3: CASSRNNEQFF. The CDR3 DNA reads as TGCGCCAGCAGTCGTAACAATGAGCAGTTCTTC.

V and J are TRBV10-1 and TRBJ2-1; 8 nucleotides agree with TRBD2. CDR3 length: 15 amino acids. The V gene end was trimmed by 3 bases and the J gene end by 0 bases; junction bases not matched to a gene: 1. Germline values: CDR1 WNHNN, CDR2 SYGVQD (reference sequence). The CDR3 here is CASSDGGGSYNEQFF. DNA for the CDR3: TGCGCCAGCAGTGACGGGGGGGGCTCCTACAATGAGCAGTTCTTC.